The 17 T cell receptor beta chains below come from one sample, sequenced in a study of blood T cells in healthy people across ages. Primers used in a second PCR of roughly 7 to 11 cycles were a sample-barcoded 5' primer and a J-beta primer mix. TCRdb processed the 5' RACE reads anew with MiXCR; each CDR3 protein has one entry. The repertoire has about 1.5 million distinct CDR3 sequences, 42% of them found once; the top ten carry just over 4%. The sequenced material came from blood. The origin of the receptors is a woman between 18 and 29 years old in good health.

The CDR3 reads CASSYQGGGLYEQYF. The CDR3 nucleotides are TGTGCCAGCAGCTACCAGGGTGGGGGCCTCTACGAGCAGTACTTC. V and J are TRBV7-9 and TRBJ2-7; perhaps TRBD1 as D (6 bases). CDR3 length equals 15 residues. Germline assignment: CDR1 SEHNR and CDR2 FQNEAQ (reference sequence). V lost 4 bases and J lost 3, with 16 bases in between. The complete variable domain, with remaining parts taken from reference TRBV7-9 and TRBJ2-7, reads DTGVSQNPRHKITKRGQNVTFRCDPISEHNRLYWYRQTLGQGPEFLTYFQNEAQLEKSRLLSDRFSAERPKGSFSTLEIQRTEQGDSAMYLCASSYQGGGLYEQYFGPGTRLTVT.

This clonotype came up a few times. The rearrangement uses TRBV2 and TRBJ1-2; TRBD1 matches at 7 bases. CDR1 is SNHLY, CDR2 FYNNEI, per germline. J lost 3 bases, V lost 8 bases, and 21 bases had no gene match. The length of the CDR3 is 18 residues. CDR3 amino acids: CASFLLDFGETGYYGYTF. The CDR3 DNA is TGTGCCAGCTTCTTACTCGACTTCGGGGAGACAGGGTACTATGGCTACACCTTC.

The chain carries TRBV7-2 and TRBJ2-7, with TRBD1 matching 7 bases. The germline CDR1 and CDR2 sequences are SGHTA and FQGNSA. The J segment lost 3 bases and the V segment lost 5 bases, leaving 1 base of the junction unmatched. The CDR3 contains 12 residues. CDR3: CASSGTVYEQYF. In DNA, the CDR3 is TGTGCCAGCAGCGGGACAGTCTACGAGCAGTACTTC.

This clonotype was counted a few times. The gene calls are TRBV18 and TRBJ2-1, with 9 bases lining up with TRBD2. V lost 3 bases and J lost 4; bases outside the gene matches: 4. This CDR3 is 15 amino acids long. Germline V gene sequence: CDR1 KGHSH, CDR2 LQKENI. This CDR3 reads CASSPGLARYNEQFF. As DNA, the CDR3 is TGTGCCAGCTCACCGGGACTAGCCAGGTACAATGAGCAGTTCTTC.

The chain recombines TRBV7-9 with TRBJ1-2; a weak D match, TRBD1 (5 bases). Trimming removed 4 bases at V and 5 bases at J, with 23 bases between. CDR3 size: 17 residues. Germline-derived CDR1 and CDR2 are SEHNR and FQNEAQ (reference sequence). CDR3 region: CASSSFLYGPGTYGYTF. CDR3 coding DNA: TGTGCCAGCAGCTCCTTTTTATATGGCCCCGGGACGTATGGCTACACCTTC.

The chain uses TRBV20-1 and TRBJ2-7, with D perhaps matching TRBD2 (6 bases). This CDR3 is built from 14 residues. Germline V gene data show CDR1 as DFQATT and CDR2 as SNEGSKA (reference sequence). The V and J ends lost 2 bases and 2 bases respectively, with 13 bases between them. The CDR3 spells CSARRLGFAYEQYF. The CDR3 DNA is TGCAGTGCTAGACGACTAGGGTTTGCCTACGAGCAGTACTTC.

The chain links TRBV6-5 to TRBJ1-4; 8 bases are a match to TRBD1. CDR3 length: 15 amino acids. Per germline, CDR1 MNHEY and CDR2 SVGAGI. With 3 bases clipped from V and 6 bases from J, the junction kept 6 bases outside the gene matches. The CDR3 DNA follows: TGTGCCAGCAGTTATGGGGGACAGGAAGATGAAAAACTGTTTTTT. It codes for CASSYGGQEDEKLFF.

This clonotype was observed a few times. The CDR3 region has the DNA TGTGCCAGCAGTTACGCATCTAGCGGGGGCTACGAGCAGTACTTC. Amino acid sequence: CASSYASSGGYEQYF. The rearrangement links TRBV6-2 or TRBV6-3 to TRBJ2-7, with 10 nucleotides matching TRBD2. Per the germline V gene, CDR1 is MNHEY and CDR2 is SVGEGT. The CDR3 extends over 15 amino acids. V was clipped by 2 bases and J by 3 bases; unmatched bases: 4.

The rearrangement links TRBV9 to TRBJ2-1; 7 nucleotides align to TRBD1. The CDR3 covers 15 residues. Germline values: CDR1 SGDLS, CDR2 YYNGEE. V was clipped by 1 base and J by 10 bases; unmatched bases: 11. The CDR3 here is CASSVLPGGQREQFF. In DNA form, the CDR3 reads TGTGCCAGCAGCGTACTCCCTGGGGGACAGCGCGAGCAGTTCTTC. Filled out from reference TRBV9 and TRBJ2-1, the complete variable domain reads DSGVTQTPKHLITATGQRVTLRCSPRSGDLSVYWYQQSLDQGLQFLIQYYNGEERAKGNILERFSAQQFPDLHSELNLSSLELGDSALYFCASSVLPGGQREQFFGPGTRLTVL.

Concerning this clonotype: A single base separates this from a much larger clone, so it may be a read error. V usage is TRBV29-1 and J usage is TRBJ2-7, with a possible D match to TRBD1 (6 bases). The CDR3 consists of 16 residues. Trimming cost V 5 bases and J 7 bases, with 27 bases left between them. CDR1 is SQVTM, CDR2 ANQGSEA, per germline. In nucleotides, the CDR3 is TGCAGCGTTAGAAATGGACAGATGAGACCTTACAATGAGCAGTACTTC. Translating it yields CSVRNGQMRPYNEQYF.

The genes are TRBV6-5 and TRBJ2-7, with D perhaps TRBD1 (5 bases). CDR3 size: 13 residues. Germline CDR1 is MNHEY and CDR2 is SVGAGI. Trimming shortened V by 6 bases and J by 3 bases, and 12 bases separated the two germline ends. In DNA form, the CDR3 reads TGTGCCAGCAGAAAGACAGTGATCTACGAGCAGTACTTC. Its translation: CASRKTVIYEQYF.

The table lists this clonotype with a few counts. This rearrangement joins TRBV20-1 to TRBJ2-7, with unresolved D. The ends were cut back, 6 bases at V and 0 bases at J, with 0 bases in the middle. The CDR3 totals 9 residues. Germline CDR1 and CDR2: DFQATT and SNEGSKA (reference sequence). CDR3 in amino acids: CSASYEQYF. In DNA form, the CDR3 reads TGCAGTGCCTCCTACGAGCAGTACTTC.

This sequence joins TRBV6-2 or TRBV6-3 and TRBJ2-1, with D perhaps TRBD1 (6 bases). Trimming shortened V by 0 bases and J by 7 bases, and 16 bases separated the two germline ends. There are 16 residues in the CDR3. CDR1 is MNHEY, CDR2 SVGEGT, per germline. In DNA, the CDR3 is TGTGCCAGCAGTTACTCTGTAACAGGGTGGGTTAATGAGCAGTTCTTC. This encodes CASSYSVTGWVNEQFF.

The CDR3 sequence is CSARKGTTAETQYF. In DNA, the CDR3 is TGCAGTGCTAGAAAGGGGACTACCGCCGAGACCCAGTACTTC. The chain carries TRBV20-1 and TRBJ2-5; 7 bases line up with TRBD2. Germline trimming cut 2 bases from V and 5 bases from J; bases unmatched to any gene: 8. The CDR3 totals 14 residues. Germline V CDR1 and CDR2: DFQATT, SNEGSKA (reference sequence).

This chain uses TRBV21-1 with TRBJ2-7. With the DNA end fitting TRBJ2-5 better, the J assignment may be wrong. TRBV21-1 is annotated as a pseudogene. The CDR3 sequence is 12 residues long. CDR3 coding DNA: TGTGCCAGCAGCAAAGACAAGGAGACCCAGTACTTC. It codes for CASSKDKETQYF.

This clonotype came up a few times. The rearrangement links TRBV12-3 or TRBV12-4 to TRBJ2-7, with 7 bases aligning to TRBD2. The CDR3 consists of 15 residues. V was clipped by 1 base and J by 2 bases; unmatched bases: 5. CDR3 nucleotides: TGTGCCAGCAGTTTAGTGCAGGGAGGGGCCTACGAGCAGTACTTC. This translates into CASSLVQGGAYEQYF.

The chain is built from TRBV5-1 and TRBJ1-2; 8 nucleotides match TRBD1. V gave up 7 bases and J gave up 7 bases; unmatched junction bases: 9. The CDR3 contains 13 residues. Germline assignment: CDR1 SGHRS and CDR2 YFSETQ. CDR3 amino acids: CASGDRGFSGYTF. In nucleotides, the CDR3 is TGCGCCAGCGGAGACAGGGGTTTTTCTGGCTACACCTTC.